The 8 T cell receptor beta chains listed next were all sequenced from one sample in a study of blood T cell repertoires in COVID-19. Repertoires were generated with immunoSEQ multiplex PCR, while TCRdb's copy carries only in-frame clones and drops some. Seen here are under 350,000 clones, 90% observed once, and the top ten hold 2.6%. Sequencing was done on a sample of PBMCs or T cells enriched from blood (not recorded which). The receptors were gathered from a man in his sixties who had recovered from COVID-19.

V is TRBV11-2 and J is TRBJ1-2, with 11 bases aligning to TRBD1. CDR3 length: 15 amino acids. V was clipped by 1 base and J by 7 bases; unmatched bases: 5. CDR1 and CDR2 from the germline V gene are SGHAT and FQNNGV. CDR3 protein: CASSLVGQGAFGYTF. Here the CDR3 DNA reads TGTGCCAGCAGCTTAGTCGGACAGGGGGCGTTTGGCTACACCTTC. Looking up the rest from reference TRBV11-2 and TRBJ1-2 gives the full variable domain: EAGVAQSPRYKIIEKRQSVAFWCNPISGHATLYWYQQILGQGPKLLIQFQNNGVVDDSQLPKDRFSAERLKGVDSTLKIQPAKLEDSAVYLCASSLVGQGAFGYTFGSGTRLTVV.

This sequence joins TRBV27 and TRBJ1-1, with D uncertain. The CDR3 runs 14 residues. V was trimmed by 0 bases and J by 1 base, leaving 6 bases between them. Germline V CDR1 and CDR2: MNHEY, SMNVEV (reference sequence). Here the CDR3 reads CASSLSLGNTEAFF. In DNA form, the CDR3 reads TGTGCCAGCAGTTTATCCCTCGGGAACACTGAAGCTTTCTTT.

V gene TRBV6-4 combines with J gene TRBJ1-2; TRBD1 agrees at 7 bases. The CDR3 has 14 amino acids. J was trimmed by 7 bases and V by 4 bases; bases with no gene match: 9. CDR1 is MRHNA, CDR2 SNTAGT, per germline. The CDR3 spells CASSVMTGRGGYTF. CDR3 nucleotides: TGTGCCAGCAGTGTCATGACAGGGCGCGGTGGCTACACCTTC.

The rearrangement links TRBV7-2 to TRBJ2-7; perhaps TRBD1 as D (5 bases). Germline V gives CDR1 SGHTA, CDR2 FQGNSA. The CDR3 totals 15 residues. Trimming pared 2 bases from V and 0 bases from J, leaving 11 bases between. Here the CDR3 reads CASSLMAQGSYEQYF. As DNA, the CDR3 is TGTGCCAGCAGCTTAATGGCCCAGGGCTCCTACGAGCAGTACTTC.

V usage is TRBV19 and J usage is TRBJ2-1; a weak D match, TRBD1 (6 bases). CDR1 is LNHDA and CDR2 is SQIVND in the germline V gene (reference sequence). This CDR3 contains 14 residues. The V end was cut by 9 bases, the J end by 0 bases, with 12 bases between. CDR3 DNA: TGTGCCAGCACAGACAGGAGCTCCTACAATGAGCAGTTCTTC. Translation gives CASTDRSSYNEQFF.

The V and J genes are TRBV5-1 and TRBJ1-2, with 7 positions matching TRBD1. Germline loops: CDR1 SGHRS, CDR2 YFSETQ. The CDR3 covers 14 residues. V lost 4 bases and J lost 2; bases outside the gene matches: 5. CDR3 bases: TGCGCCAGCAGCGATGGGACAGAGAACTATGGCTACACCTTC. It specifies CASSDGTENYGYTF.

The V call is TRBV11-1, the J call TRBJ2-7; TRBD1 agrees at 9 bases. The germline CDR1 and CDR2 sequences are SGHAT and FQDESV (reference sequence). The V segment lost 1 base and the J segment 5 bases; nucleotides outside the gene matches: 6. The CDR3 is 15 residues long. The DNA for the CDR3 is TGTGCCAGCAGCTTAGGAGGGACAGGGTCCCACGAGCAGTACTTC. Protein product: CASSLGGTGSHEQYF.

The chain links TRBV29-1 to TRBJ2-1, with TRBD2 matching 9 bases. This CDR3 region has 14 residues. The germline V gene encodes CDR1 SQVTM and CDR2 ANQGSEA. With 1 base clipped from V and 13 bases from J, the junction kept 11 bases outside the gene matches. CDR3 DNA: TGCAGCGTTGAAGCCTCGCCAGCGGGAGGCTCCCAGTTCTTC. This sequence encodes CSVEASPAGGSQFF.